Following are 10 T cell receptor beta chains from one sample sequenced in a study of shared clonotypes between healthy human individuals. Assay used: immunoSEQ multiplex PCR; TCRdb lists only in-frame clones, some missing. Seen here are roughly 200,000 clones, about 68% observed once, and the top ten hold about 9.4%. Sequences were obtained from memory CD4+ T cells sorted from blood. Described subset: CD45RA-negative fraction. The receptors come from a man aged 30 to 39 in good health.

The count of this clone is one. V gene TRBV11-3 combines with J gene TRBJ2-3; perhaps TRBD2 as D (5 bases). CDR3 length: 15 amino acids. The germline V and J ends were trimmed by 8 bases and 4 bases, with 19 bases remaining between them. Germline V gene lookup returns CDR1 SGHNT and CDR2 YENEEA. CDR3 DNA: TGTGCCAGCCGGGCGGGTGGCGAGGGTTCAGATACGCAGTATTTT. The encoded protein is CASRAGGEGSDTQYF.

This chain connects TRBV14 to TRBJ2-7; 13 bases align to TRBD2. Losses at the gene ends were 3 bases for V and 3 bases for J; bases not matched to a gene: 2. Germline-derived CDR1 and CDR2 are SGHDN and FVKESK. The CDR3 runs to 15 residues. The CDR3 DNA reads as TGTGCCAGCAGCCAGGGACTAGCGGGAATCTACGAGCAGTACTTC. As protein: CASSQGLAGIYEQYF.

The CDR3 region is CASSQTLVNIQYF. CDR3 bases: TGTGCCAGCAGCCAGACCCTAGTGAACATTCAGTACTTC. The chain combines TRBV7-2 with TRBJ2-4; no clear D gene. Germline V gene data show CDR1 as SGHTA and CDR2 as FQGNSA. The CDR3 runs 13 residues. V lost 5 bases and J lost 7, with 12 bases in between.

This chain links TRBV7-2 with TRBJ2-1; TRBD2 might be the D (5 bases). The germline gives CDR1 SGHTA, CDR2 FQGNSA. The ends were cut back, 4 bases at V and 8 bases at J, with 18 bases in the middle. The CDR3 has 15 residues. For the CDR3, the DNA is TGTGCCAGCAGCTCCTATCGGGGTGGAGGCTATGAGCAGTTCTTC. This sequence encodes CASSSYRGGGYEQFF.

V is TRBV19 and J is TRBJ1-1; D ambiguous. The V end was cut by 4 bases, the J end by 1 base, with 7 bases between. Germline CDR1 is LNHDA and CDR2 is SQIVND (reference sequence). This CDR3 contains 13 residues. The CDR3 region is CASSSHRNTEAFF. The CDR3 DNA is TGTGCCAGTAGTAGTCACAGGAACACTGAAGCTTTCTTT.

The chain recombines TRBV7-9 with TRBJ2-3; 7 positions match TRBD2. Trimming cost V 5 bases and J 2 bases; bases outside gene matches: 4. The CDR3 length is 14 residues. Germline-derived CDR1 and CDR2 are SEHNR and FQNEAQ (reference sequence). The CDR3 is CASSPAGATDTQYF. CDR3 nucleotides: TGTGCCAGCAGCCCGGCGGGAGCCACAGATACGCAGTATTTT.

This chain links TRBV5-1 with TRBJ1-1, with a tentative D call TRBD1 (6 bases). The V and J ends lost 2 bases and 6 bases respectively, with 8 bases between them. In germline, CDR1 is SGHRS, CDR2 YFSETQ. The CDR3 loop spans 12 amino acids. The CDR3 DNA is TGCGCCAGCAGCTTCAGGGGAGCTGAAGCTTTCTTT. It encodes CASSFRGAEAFF.

This clone came up a few times. CDR3 loop: CASSPAGMNTEAFF. For the CDR3, the DNA is TGCGCCAGCAGCCCCGCGGGGATGAACACTGAAGCTTTCTTT. V usage is TRBV5-1 and J usage is TRBJ1-1; D remains unclear. Trimming took off 4 bases at V and 0 bases at J, with 10 bases between the two ends. CDR3 length: 14 amino acids. Germline loops: CDR1 SGHRS, CDR2 YFSETQ. Drawing the rest from reference TRBV5-1 and TRBJ1-1, the complete variable domain is KAGVTQTPRYLIKTRGQQVTLSCSPISGHRSVSWYQQTPGQGLQFLFEYFSETQRNKGNFPGRFSGRQFSNSRSEMNVSTLELGDSALYLCASSPAGMNTEAFFGQGTRLTVV.

V usage is TRBV5-1 and J usage is TRBJ1-2, with D possibly matching TRBD1 (5 bases). CDR1 is SGHRS, CDR2 YFSETQ, per germline. Trimming took 0 bases from V and 4 from J, leaving 10 bases between them. CDR3 length: 14 amino acids. The CDR3 here is CASSLGGVGYGYTF. The CDR3 DNA sequence: TGCGCCAGCAGCTTGGGAGGGGTTGGCTATGGCTACACCTTC.

There are a few counts of this clone. V gene TRBV27 combines with J gene TRBJ2-7; 8 bases agree with TRBD2. This CDR3 spans 14 amino acids. Germline trimming cut 5 bases from V and 6 bases from J; bases unmatched to any gene: 9. Germline assignment: CDR1 MNHEY and CDR2 SMNVEV (reference sequence). The CDR3 sequence is CASSVAGNGFEQYF. In DNA, the CDR3 is TGTGCCAGCAGTGTAGCGGGGAACGGCTTCGAGCAGTACTTC.